One sample yielded the 26 T cell receptor beta chains listed below, sequenced in a study of metastatic and nonmetastatic thyroid tumors. TCRdb re-called clones via MiXCR from the PCR reads. The profile covers some 4,000 clones, with almost 30% appearing a single time and around 15% taken by the ten largest. Thyroid surgery was performed in patients who had received no treatment beforehand. What was sequenced was adjacent normal tissue. Receptor source: a male donor with papillary thyroid cancer or a benign thyroid nodule (not recorded which). Some clones in this sample may be carry-over from other donors' samples.

The V call is TRBV20-1, the J call TRBJ2-2; 9 positions agree with TRBD1. Germline trimming cut 2 bases from V and 7 bases from J; bases unmatched to any gene: 11. This CDR3 is 16 amino acids long. Germline V lookup: CDR1 DFQATT, CDR2 SNEGSKA (reference sequence). The CDR3 here is CSARRIKQGASGELFF. The CDR3, as DNA: TGCAGTGCTAGAAGAATTAAACAGGGGGCCAGCGGGGAGCTGTTTTTT.

This sequence joins TRBV10-3 and TRBJ2-7; 7 nucleotides match TRBD2. The ends lost 3 bases at V and 5 bases at J; junction bases unmatched: 7. There are 14 residues in the CDR3. Germline V lookup: CDR1 ENHRY, CDR2 SYGVKD. CDR3 nucleotides: TGTGCCATCAGTGACCGGGGAGCGGGGAACGAGCAGTACTTC. Protein product: CAISDRGAGNEQYF.

This clone was detected only a few times. This chain uses TRBV6-2 or TRBV6-3 with TRBJ2-1, with TRBD2 identical over 10 bases. CDR1 and CDR2 from the germline V gene are MNHEY and SVGEGT. CDR3 length: 16 residues. After removal of 3 bases from V and 3 bases from J, the junction contained 5 bases not matched to a gene. DNA of the CDR3: TGTGCCAGCAGTTATCCCACTAGCGGGGTCTACAATGAGCAGTTCTTC. It specifies CASSYPTSGVYNEQFF.

By its share, this clone is medium-sized. The chain uses TRBV4-2 and TRBJ2-2; D not certain. The CDR3 loop spans 13 amino acids. Trimming stripped 2 bases from V and 6 bases from J, with 7 bases between. CDR1 and CDR2 (germline): LGHNA, YNFKEQ. In DNA form, the CDR3 reads TGTGCCAGCAGCCAATTGCAGCCCGGGGAGCTGTTTTTT. Protein: CASSQLQPGELFF.

Points on this clone: An end of the junction does not agree with germline; a read error may underlie this. The chain joins TRBV5-1 to TRBJ2-1; D ambiguous. Germline V gene lookup returns CDR1 SGHRS and CDR2 YFSETQ. The CDR3 has 16 amino acids. CDR3 amino acids: CAGSSSVTSSCNEQFF. For the CDR3, the DNA is TGCGCCGGCAGCTCATCCGTGACAAGCTCCTGCAATGAGCAGTTCTTC.

The gene calls are TRBV20-1 and TRBJ2-7; TRBD1 might be the D (9 bases). V was pared by 4 bases and J by 0 bases, with 19 bases between. Germline CDR1 reads DFQATT; CDR2 reads SNEGSKA (reference sequence). The CDR3 consists of 16 residues. The CDR3 region has the DNA TGCAGTGCTAACAGGGGGCTGGCGGGAGGCTCCTACGAGCAGTACTTC. Translation gives CSANRGLAGGSYEQYF.

This clone has ten or more counts. The chain employs TRBV7-9 and TRBJ2-5, with 8 bases matching TRBD2. The CDR3 totals 16 residues. CDR1 is SEHNR and CDR2 is FQNEAQ in the germline V gene (reference sequence). V was pared by 4 bases and J by 2 bases, with 9 bases of the junction left unmatched. The CDR3 here is CASSSRDSGMQETQYF. The CDR3 nucleotides are TGTGCCAGCAGCTCTCGCGATAGCGGGATGCAAGAGACCCAGTACTTC.

The rearrangement links TRBV25-1 to TRBJ2-5, with a possible D match to TRBD2 (6 bases). Trimming shortened V by 4 bases and J by 2 bases, and 14 bases separated the two germline ends. This CDR3 is 15 amino acids long. CDR1 is MGHDK, CDR2 SYGVNS, per germline. The CDR3 nucleotides are TGTGCCAGCAGTGCGCGGTCAGGAGGGCAAGAGACCCAGTACTTC. It codes for CASSARSGGQETQYF.

The chain carries TRBV28 and TRBJ2-7; 14 nucleotides align to TRBD2. Germline values: CDR1 MDHEN, CDR2 SYDVKM. The length of the CDR3 is 16 residues. The junction had 3 bases not matched to a gene; V was cut back by 2 bases and J by 3 bases. The CDR3, as DNA: TGTGCCAGCAGTTTAGGGACTAGCGGGAGATGCTACGAGCAGTACTTC. This gives the protein CASSLGTSGRCYEQYF. Supplemented by reference TRBV28 and TRBJ2-7, the full variable domain reads DVKVTQSSRYLVKRTGEKVFLECVQDMDHENMFWYRQDPGLGLRLIYFSYDVKMKEKGDIPEGYSVSREKKERFSLILESASTNQTSMYLCASSLGTSGRCYEQYFGPGTRLTVT.

This sequence joins TRBV12-3 or TRBV12-4 and TRBJ1-1; perhaps TRBD1 as D (5 bases). The V end lost 5 bases, the J end lost 5 bases, and 15 bases lay between the germline ends. The CDR3 has 14 amino acids. The CDR3 DNA is TGTGCCAGCAGTCAGATGGGGGTTGGAACTGAAGCTTTCTTT. Encoded protein: CASSQMGVGTEAFF.

By share, this clone ranks as medium-sized. The chain joins TRBV12-3 or TRBV12-4 to TRBJ1-6; 9 bases are a match to TRBD1. With V trimmed by 1 base and J by 7 bases, 8 bases remained unmatched. The CDR3 extends over 17 amino acids. The CDR3 sequence is CASSLEATGTGNSPLHF. CDR3 coding DNA: TGTGCCAGCAGTTTAGAAGCTACCGGGACAGGGAATTCACCCCTCCACTTT.

This clone has at least ten counts. This sequence may be a read error, since a much larger clone differs from it by one base. The V gene is TRBV6-4, the J gene TRBJ2-1, with 11 bases fitting TRBD1. Germline V gene sequence: CDR1 MRHNA, CDR2 SNTAGT. The CDR3 runs 14 residues. CDR3 coding DNA: TGTGCCGGCAGTGACGGGACAGGGGGCAATGAGCAGTTCTTC. Its translation is CAGSDGTGGNEQFF.

The rearrangement links TRBV5-1 to TRBJ2-7, with D maybe TRBD1 (6 bases). Trimming stripped 0 bases from V and 4 bases from J, with 11 bases between. The germline V gene has CDR1 SGHRS and CDR2 YFSETQ. The CDR3 length is 14 residues. DNA for the CDR3: TGCGCCAGCAGCTTGGACAGGGTGAGTTACGAGCAGTACTTC. It is translated as CASSLDRVSYEQYF.

This clone is termed large (0.1 to 1%). The V and J genes are TRBV5-1 and TRBJ2-7; tentatively, D is TRBD1 or TRBD2 (7 bases each). The length of the CDR3 is 14 residues. The germline gives CDR1 SGHRS, CDR2 YFSETQ. The V and J ends lost 8 bases and 0 bases respectively, with 15 bases between them. The CDR3 DNA is TGCGCCAGGGCAGGGGGAGGGCTCTCCTACGAGCAGTACTTC. Its protein product is CARAGGGLSYEQYF.

This chain connects TRBV3-1 to TRBJ1-1, with D unresolved. CDR1 and CDR2 (germline): LGHDT, YNNKEL (reference sequence). This CDR3 has 12 amino acids. Trimming shortened V by 1 base and J by 12 bases, and 12 bases separated the two germline ends. CDR3 sequence (DNA): TGTGCCAGCAGCCAAGCTCTCGAAAAAACTTTCTTT. As protein: CASSQALEKTFF. The whole variable domain, filled in from reference TRBV3-1 and TRBJ1-1, reads DTAVSQTPKYLVTQMGNDKSIKCEQNLGHDTMYWYKQDSKKFLKIMFSYNNKELIINETVPNRFSPKSPDKAHLNLHINSLELGDSAVYFCASSQALEKTFFGQGTRLTVV.

The rearrangement links TRBV6-5 to TRBJ2-5; tentatively, D is TRBD1 (6 bases). The germline V and J ends were trimmed by 1 base and 5 bases, with 11 bases remaining between them. The CDR3 totals 14 residues. The V gene's germline CDR1 is MNHEY and CDR2 SVGAGI. In DNA, the CDR3 is TGTGCCAGCAGTTACTTAGGACAGCCGGAGACCCAGTACTTC. Its protein product is CASSYLGQPETQYF.

The gene calls are TRBV4-3 and TRBJ2-1; 10 positions match TRBD1. The CDR3 runs 16 residues. Trimming removed 4 bases from V and 6 bases from J; junction bases left unmatched: 9. CDR1 is LGHNA and CDR2 is YSLEER in the germline V gene. The CDR3 loop reads CASSPGQGLLGNEQFF. Written as DNA, the CDR3 is TGCGCCAGCAGCCCGGGACAGGGGCTTTTGGGCAATGAGCAGTTCTTC.

The chain joins TRBV14 to TRBJ1-2; 8 bases are shared with TRBD1. The germline CDR1 and CDR2 sequences are SGHDN and FVKESK. This CDR3 comprises 13 residues. J lost 11 bases, V lost 7 bases, and 12 bases had no gene match. CDR3 residues: CASITARTGKYTF. In DNA, the CDR3 is TGTGCCAGCATCACAGCCCGGACAGGGAAATACACCTTC.

By share, this clone ranks as medium-sized. The chain joins TRBV19 to TRBJ2-3; 13 bases map to TRBD2. CDR1 and CDR2 from the germline V gene are LNHDA and SQIVND (reference sequence). Trimming removed 5 bases from V and 6 bases from J; junction bases left unmatched: 8. CDR3 length: 16 amino acids. CDR3 DNA sequence: TGTGCCAGTAGTCACCGGACTAGCGGGAGCGGGGATACGCAGTATTTT. Translating gives CASSHRTSGSGDTQYF.

V gene TRBV7-9 combines with J gene TRBJ1-1, with unresolved D. Germline loops: CDR1 SEHNR, CDR2 FQNEAQ (reference sequence). V was pared by 7 bases and J by 6 bases, with 18 bases between. The CDR3 contains 14 residues. CDR3 nucleotide sequence: TGTGCCAGCAACCTAGTGTGGGGAAGGTCTGAAGCTTTCTTT. Translation: CASNLVWGRSEAFF.

The rearrangement uses TRBV10-3 and TRBJ2-7; 7 positions match TRBD2. With 3 bases clipped from V and 3 bases from J, the junction kept 8 bases outside the gene matches. The CDR3 length is 15 residues. Germline assignment: CDR1 ENHRY and CDR2 SYGVKD. CDR3 residues: CAISDLAGVFYEQYF. The CDR3 DNA reads as TGTGCCATCAGTGATCTGGCGGGAGTATTCTACGAGCAGTACTTC.

In its sample, this clone was seen a few times. The chain uses TRBV28 and TRBJ2-2; 7 nucleotides align to TRBD2. This CDR3 has 14 amino acids. The trim removed 2 bases at V and 7 bases at J, leaving 4 bases unmatched. Germline V gene data show CDR1 as MDHEN and CDR2 as SYDVKM. CDR3 nucleotide sequence: TGTGCCAGCAGTTTAAGCGGGGCCGGCGGGGAGCTGTTTTTT. Translation gives CASSLSGAGGELFF.

This clone ranks as large. The chain is built from TRBV28 and TRBJ2-1; a weak D match, TRBD1 (5 bases). Germline assignment: CDR1 MDHEN and CDR2 SYDVKM. V gave up 8 bases and J gave up 0 bases, with 17 bases separating them. The CDR3 sequence is 16 residues long. CDR3 region: CASLRIRGSSYNEQFF. The DNA of the CDR3 is TGTGCCAGCCTCCGAATAAGGGGAAGCTCCTACAATGAGCAGTTCTTC.

The chain is built from TRBV20-1 and TRBJ1-6; tentative D call: TRBD1 (5 bases). Between the trimmed V and J ends, which lost 2 bases and 12 bases, there was a span of 8 bases. Germline V gene sequence: CDR1 DFQATT, CDR2 SNEGSKA (reference sequence). There are 11 residues in the CDR3. The CDR3 nucleotides read TGCAGTGCTAGATGGGGCGGACCCCTCCACTTT. Translation gives CSARWGGPLHF.

This clone was observed a handful of times. The V and J genes are TRBV6-4 and TRBJ2-2; D remains ambiguous. Germline values: CDR1 MRHNA, CDR2 SNTAGT. The V end was cut by 3 bases, the J end by 0 bases, with 5 bases between. The CDR3 length is 14 residues. The CDR3 DNA sequence: TGTGCCAGCAGTGAGGGGTCGAACACCGGGGAGCTGTTTTTT. It specifies CASSEGSNTGELFF.

The J gene is TRBJ2-2, the V gene TRBV30; tentatively, D is TRBD1 or TRBD2 (6 bases each). Germline V gene lookup returns CDR1 GTSNPN and CDR2 SVGIG (reference sequence). V shed 0 bases and J shed 5 bases, with 16 bases lying between them. This CDR3 has 16 amino acids. CDR3 loop: CAWSVSGAIGTGELFF. The CDR3 region has the DNA TGTGCCTGGAGTGTATCGGGGGCCATAGGGACCGGGGAGCTGTTTTTT.